Below, one TCR beta chain is given with its context. Its antigen remains unknown. The data were obtained in a study of cytomegalovirus exposure and HLA in healthy donors. Both 60 Vbeta primers and 13 Jbeta primers went into the PCR. Some clones are missing from TCRdb's copy, which holds only in-frame ones; the method was immunoSEQ multiplex PCR. Of 95,000 to 150,000 clones in the sample, around 66% were seen once. Findings and caveats of the study: DRB1 showed the most TCR associations and HLA-C the fewest in a later analysis, as rates varied by HLA locus.

The sequence came from a woman between 40 and 55 years old in good health and CMV-seropositive. Sequenced sample: PBMCs.

The CDR3 region is CASSRDRGPLHF. The CDR3 DNA sequence: TGTGCCAGCTCCCGGGACAGGGGGCCCCTCCACTTT. The chain carries TRBV6-4 and TRBJ1-6; TRBD1 matches at 11 bases. The CDR3 is 12 amino acids. Germline trimming cut 8 bases from V and 13 bases from J; bases unmatched to any gene: 4. CDR1 MRHNA and CDR2 SNTAGT come from the germline V gene.